This T cell receptor (beta chain) was observed in a study of blood T cell repertoires in COVID-19. Overall study: Donors in the United States, Italy and Spain gave samples during acute or convalescent COVID-19. T cells, B-cell-depleted T cells, or PBMCs supplied cDNA or gDNA.

V lost 10 bases, J lost 2 bases, and 15 bases lay in between. The CDR3 contains 13 residues. CDR1 and CDR2 from the germline V gene are WNHNN and SYGVQD (reference sequence). In the source study's methods: Nucleated cell number was recorded as an estimate derived from reference gene primer amplification. Sequencing used immunoSEQ multiplex PCR; TCRdb keeps in-frame clones, though not all of them. That table is the source of V, J and clone size, and D and trimming were worked out from the DNA. The data contain 470,000 or so clones, 70% to 90% of them singletons. This receptor was obtained from a human donor in a cohort sampled during active COVID-19. The sequenced material came from peripheral blood. The chain combines TRBV10-1 with TRBJ2-7; D is perhaps TRBD1 (6 bases). CDR3 bases: TGCGCCAATCACGGACAGACACCCTACGAGCAGTACTTC. This translates into CANHGQTPYEQYF.